The present T cell receptor beta chain was sequenced within a study of T cell repertoires in cytomegalovirus infection. Study details: Public TCR beta signature analysis indicated the presence of both CMV infection and matching HLA type.

From germline, CDR1 is SNHLY and CDR2 FYNNEI. Trimming pared 5 bases from V and 1 base from J, leaving 11 bases between. This CDR3 contains 14 residues. TCRdb analysed the reads with MiXCR anew, one entry per CDR3 protein. The sample holds some 700,000 distinct CDR3 sequences, less than 40% seen once. Sequenced sample: PBMCs. This chain uses TRBV2 with TRBJ1-1, with a weak D call TRBD1 (5 bases). The clonotype comes from a human donor in good health (CMV status not recorded). Some clones in this sample may be carry-over from other donors' samples. In nucleotides, the CDR3 is TGTGCCAGCAGTTGGGACGGGCCGAACACTGAAGCTTTCTTT. Amino acid sequence: CASSWDGPNTEAFF.